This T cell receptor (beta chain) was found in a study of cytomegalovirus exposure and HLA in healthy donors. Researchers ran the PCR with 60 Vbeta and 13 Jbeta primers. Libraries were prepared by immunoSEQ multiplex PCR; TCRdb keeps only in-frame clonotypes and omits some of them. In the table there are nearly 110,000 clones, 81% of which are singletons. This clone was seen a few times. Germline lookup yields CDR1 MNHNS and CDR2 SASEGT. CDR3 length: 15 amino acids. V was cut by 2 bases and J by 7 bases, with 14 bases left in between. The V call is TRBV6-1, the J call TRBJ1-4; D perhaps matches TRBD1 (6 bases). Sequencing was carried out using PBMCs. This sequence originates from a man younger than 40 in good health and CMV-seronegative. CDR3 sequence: CASSEPRGRGEKLFF. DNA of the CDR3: TGTGCCAGCAGTGAACCAAGGGGGAGAGGTGAAAAACTGTTTTTT.